A single sample gave rise to the 19 T cell receptor beta chains below, sequenced in a study of early T cells in non-severe SARS-CoV-2 infection. Using its own MiXCR run on the 5' RACE reads, TCRdb lists one record per CDR3 protein. The repertoire includes some 67,000 distinct CDR3 sequences, 10% of them detected once, and about 14% sits in the top ten. Sequencing used whole blood, obtained at baseline. Source of these receptors: an adult who was a healthcare worker with PCR-confirmed SARS-CoV-2 infection or an uninfected control (not recorded which).

This clonotype was seen a few times. This chain connects TRBV18 to TRBJ1-2; TRBD1 agrees at 7 bases. The CDR3 extends over 17 amino acids. V dropped 2 bases and J dropped 7; count of bases not matched to a gene: 16. The V gene's germline CDR1 is KGHSH and CDR2 LQKENI. As DNA, the CDR3 is TGTGCCAGCTCACCAGAGACAGGGACCCTTCGCACGATTGGCTACACCTTC. Translated: CASSPETGTLRTIGYTF.

The sample holds many counts of this clonotype. The J gene is TRBJ2-2, the V gene TRBV20-1; D is undetermined. CDR1 is DFQATT and CDR2 is SNEGSKA in the germline V gene (reference sequence). V was cut by 8 bases and J by 2 bases, with 12 bases left in between. This CDR3 contains 13 residues. CDR3 protein: CSTKGRNTGELFF. The CDR3 nucleotides are TGCAGTACCAAAGGACGAAACACCGGGGAGCTGTTTTTT.

The chain uses TRBV30 and TRBJ2-2; TRBD2 is a possible D gene (5 bases). Per the germline V gene, CDR1 is GTSNPN and CDR2 is SVGIG (reference sequence). With 8 bases removed from V and 0 bases from J, the gap between germline ends came to 10 bases. The CDR3 is 13 amino acids. CDR3 DNA: TGTGCCGGAGTACTAGCGAACACCGGGGAGCTGTTTTTT. Its protein is CAGVLANTGELFF. The full variable domain, with the rest looked up from reference TRBV30 and TRBJ2-2, is SQTIHQWPATLVQPVGSPLSLECTVEGTSNPNLYWYRQAAGRGLQLLFYSVGIGQISSEVPQNLSASRPQDRQFILSSKKLLLSDSGFYLCAGVLANTGELFFGEGSRLTVL.

This sequence joins TRBV6-1 and TRBJ2-2, with D maybe TRBD1 (6 bases). V was cut by 5 bases and J by 1 base, with 8 bases left in between. The CDR3 runs to 14 residues. Germline values: CDR1 MNHNS, CDR2 SASEGT. DNA of the CDR3: TGTGCCAGCAGTAGACAGGAGAACACCGGGGAGCTGTTTTTT. It specifies CASSRQENTGELFF.

This clonotype was seen only a few times. The CDR3 region is CASGVAFF. CDR3 in DNA: TGTGCCAGCGGGGTGGCTTTCTTT. The J gene is TRBJ1-1, the V gene TRBV6-6; no firm D call. V shed 8 bases and J shed 11 bases, with 6 bases lying between them. This CDR3 is built from 8 residues. Per germline, CDR1 MNHNY and CDR2 SVGAGI (reference sequence).

This clonotype was recorded at least ten times. The DNA for the CDR3 is TGTGCCAGCAGCGGGGCAGTTAGGGGGGATACGCAGTATTTT. Protein product: CASSGAVRGDTQYF. The chain links TRBV12-3 or TRBV12-4 to TRBJ2-3; D may be TRBD1 (6 bases). V was shortened by 6 bases and J by 6 bases, with 16 bases between the two germline ends. The CDR3 has 14 amino acids.

This clonotype was counted at least ten times. V and J are TRBV10-3 and TRBJ2-3; 7 bases align to TRBD1. CDR1 and CDR2 from the germline V gene are ENHRY and SYGVKD. CDR3 length: 16 amino acids. V shed 5 bases and J 0 bases; nucleotides not matched to a gene: 8. CDR3 sequence (DNA): TGTGCCATCAGTCAAGGGGGCGAGCTCAGCACAGATACGCAGTATTTT. Residues: CAISQGGELSTDTQYF.

V usage is TRBV19 and J usage is TRBJ2-7, with TRBD2 identical over 14 bases. The CDR3 totals 16 residues. Germline CDR1 LNHDA, CDR2 SQIVND (reference sequence). Losses at the gene ends were 4 bases for V and 3 bases for J; bases not matched to a gene: 5. CDR3 in amino acids: CASSTPGLAGVYEQYF. The CDR3 nucleotides read TGTGCCAGTAGTACCCCGGGACTAGCGGGAGTCTACGAGCAGTACTTC. Full variable domain (outside the CDR3, taken from reference TRBV19 and TRBJ2-7): DGGITQSPKYLFRKEGQNVTLSCEQNLNHDAMYWYRQDPGQGLRLIYYSQIVNDFQKGDIAEGYSVSREKKESFPLTVTSAQKNPTAFYLCASSTPGLAGVYEQYFGPGTRLTVT.

This clonotype came up a few times. The J gene is TRBJ2-1, the V gene TRBV27; D may correspond to TRBD1 or TRBD2 (5 bases each). The CDR3 has 15 residues. The V gene lost 3 bases and the J gene lost 1 base, with 10 bases spanning the gap. Germline CDR1 reads MNHEY; CDR2 reads SMNVEV (reference sequence). CDR3 nucleotides: TGTGCCAGCAGTTTTGAGTGGGGGTCCTACAATGAGCAGTTCTTC. Its protein product is CASSFEWGSYNEQFF.

The chain is built from TRBV6-2 or TRBV6-3 and TRBJ2-7, with TRBD2 matching over 9 bases. The CDR3 is 17 amino acids. The ends lost 0 bases at V and 5 bases at J; junction bases unmatched: 11. Germline CDR1 is MNHEY and CDR2 is SVGEGT. The CDR3 is CASSYSLTSGNVDEQYF. DNA for the CDR3: TGTGCCAGCAGTTACTCCCTGACTAGCGGCAACGTCGACGAGCAGTACTTC.

In its sample, this clonotype was seen many times. The J gene is TRBJ2-1, the V gene TRBV30; 7 bases match TRBD2. This CDR3 region has 14 residues. The J segment lost 3 bases and the V segment lost 2 bases, leaving 4 bases of the junction unmatched. From germline, CDR1 is GTSNPN and CDR2 SVGIG (reference sequence). The CDR3 here is CAWSRGSSYNEQFF. CDR3 DNA: TGTGCCTGGAGTCGCGGGAGTAGCTACAATGAGCAGTTCTTC.

This clonotype occurred many times. This chain uses TRBV7-2 with TRBJ2-7, with 7 bases aligning to TRBD2. V shed 1 base, J shed 2 bases, and the junction held 5 bases outside the gene matches. This CDR3 is 15 amino acids long. CDR1 and CDR2 from the germline V gene are SGHTA and FQGNSA. This CDR3 reads CASSLEASGAYEQYF. In DNA form, the CDR3 reads TGTGCCAGCAGCTTAGAGGCTAGCGGAGCCTACGAGCAGTACTTC.

At least ten counts were recorded for this clonotype. The rearrangement uses TRBV11-1 and TRBJ1-2, with D possibly matching TRBD1 (6 bases). Germline loops: CDR1 SGHAT, CDR2 FQDESV (reference sequence). V gave up 11 bases and J gave up 4 bases, with 17 bases separating them. The CDR3 runs to 13 residues. CDR3 nucleotides: TGTGCCTCCTCAGGGGTGATGGGCTATGGCTACACCTTC. This codes for CASSGVMGYGYTF.

This clonotype was counted many times. The chain uses TRBV28 and TRBJ1-5; D call uncertain. V gave up 2 bases and J gave up 2 bases, with 10 bases separating them. From germline, CDR1 is MDHEN and CDR2 SYDVKM. CDR3 length equals 15 residues. DNA of the CDR3: TGTGCCAGCAGTTTAGGGAAGGTGCGCAATCAGCCCCAGCATTTT. Protein sequence: CASSLGKVRNQPQHF.

The chain employs TRBV19 and TRBJ1-5; D is perhaps TRBD1 (6 bases). Germline assignment: CDR1 LNHDA and CDR2 SQIVND (reference sequence). The CDR3 is made up of 19 amino acids. With 0 bases removed from V and 0 bases from J, the gap between germline ends came to 18 bases. The CDR3 coding sequence is TGTGCCAGTAGTATAGAAGACAGGTCCTTCTTCAGTAGCAATCAGCCCCAGCATTTT. It codes for CASSIEDRSFFSSNQPQHF.

This clonotype showed up many times. The rearrangement links TRBV3-1 to TRBJ2-7; weak D call: TRBD2 (6 bases). Looked up from germline, CDR1 is LGHDT and CDR2 is YNNKEL (reference sequence). The CDR3 totals 15 residues. V lost 4 bases to trimming and J lost 7 bases, with 20 bases between them. The CDR3 DNA reads as TGTGCCAGCAGCCCGAGTTCCGGCGGGACCGGGGAGCAGTACTTC. Its protein is CASSPSSGGTGEQYF.

Many counts were recorded for this clonotype. The V and J genes are TRBV7-9 and TRBJ2-7; D not resolved. Trimming removed 6 bases at V and 2 bases at J, with 11 bases between. This CDR3 comprises 13 residues. Germline V CDR1 and CDR2: SEHNR, FQNEAQ (reference sequence). This chain's CDR3 is CASRPMGAYEQYF. The CDR3 nucleotides read TGTGCCAGCAGACCAATGGGCGCCTACGAGCAGTACTTC.

This clonotype was detected only a few times. The chain employs TRBV7-2 and TRBJ2-1; a possible D gene is TRBD1 (6 bases). Trimming took 3 bases from V and 2 from J, leaving 11 bases between them. Per the germline V gene, CDR1 is SGHTA and CDR2 is FQGNSA. The CDR3 totals 15 residues. The DNA of the CDR3 is TGTGCCAGCAGCTTCCGACAGGCTCCCTACAATGAGCAGTTCTTC. It codes for CASSFRQAPYNEQFF.

This clonotype was seen more than once but under ten times. The genes are TRBV24-1 and TRBJ2-3; 8 bases agree with TRBD2. Germline V gene data show CDR1 as KGHDR and CDR2 as SFDVKD. V lost 3 bases and J lost 14; bases outside the gene matches: 18. CDR3 length: 16 amino acids. The CDR3 nucleotides read TGTGCCACCAGTGATCAGGTGGCTAGCGGGCGTCCCCGCCTGTATTTT. This sequence encodes CATSDQVASGRPRLYF.